These 27 T cell receptor beta chains were sequenced from one sample in a study of cytomegalovirus exposure and HLA in healthy donors. PCR primers comprised 60 Vbeta and 13 Jbeta primers. The assay was immunoSEQ multiplex PCR, and TCRdb's table has in-frame clones only and misses some. The sample contains around 40,000 clones, about 78% of which appear only once. Sequencing was done on a sample of PBMCs. These receptors were taken from a woman in her twenties or thirties in good health and CMV-seronegative.

The genes are TRBV29-1 and TRBJ1-2; 7 nucleotides match TRBD1. CDR3 length: 13 amino acids. Per germline, CDR1 SQVTM and CDR2 ANQGSEA. The V and J ends lost 4 bases and 4 bases, in that order; junction bases with no gene match: 6. The CDR3 DNA reads TGCAGCGTTGCCGGACAGGTGGTCTATGGCTACACCTTC. Encoded protein: CSVAGQVVYGYTF.

CDR3 residues: CASSPPMEDNEQFF. For the CDR3, the DNA is TGTGCCAGCTCACCACCCATGGAGGACAATGAGCAGTTCTTC. The rearrangement uses TRBV18 and TRBJ2-1, with D perhaps TRBD2 (5 bases). V was trimmed by 0 bases and J by 5 bases, leaving 8 bases between them. The length of the CDR3 is 14 residues. Germline lookup yields CDR1 KGHSH and CDR2 LQKENI. Complete variable domain (other parts from reference TRBV18 and TRBJ2-1): NAGVMQNPRHLVRRRGQEARLRCSPMKGHSHVYWYRQLPEEGLKFMVYLQKENIIDESGMPKERFSAEFPKEGPSILRIQQVVRGDSAAYFCASSPPMEDNEQFFGPGTRLTVL.

The rearrangement links TRBV28 to TRBJ2-3; 7 bases align to TRBD2. This CDR3 comprises 16 residues. Germline CDR1 is MDHEN and CDR2 is SYDVKM. V dropped 8 bases and J dropped 6; count of bases not matched to a gene: 17. This CDR3 reads CASLKPGRESLDTQYF. The CDR3 DNA reads as TGTGCCAGCTTAAAACCGGGGCGGGAGAGTCTGGATACGCAGTATTTT.

This rearrangement joins TRBV2 to TRBJ2-7; D remains unclear. Germline CDR1 and CDR2: SNHLY and FYNNEI. The CDR3 spans 15 residues. V lost 6 bases and J lost 5, with 20 bases in between. CDR3 DNA sequence: TGTGCCAGCAGCCTAACGCTCAATTCGATCCACGAGCAGTACTTC. It encodes CASSLTLNSIHEQYF.

The gene calls are TRBV7-9 and TRBJ2-2; the match to TRBD2 covers 14 bases. The germline V gene has CDR1 SEHNR and CDR2 FQNEAQ (reference sequence). V trimming: 4 bases; J trimming: 5 bases; junction bases outside the gene matches: 6. The CDR3 has 17 amino acids. The CDR3 coding sequence is TGTGCCAGCAGCTCGAGGACTAGCGGGGGGTATACCGGGGAGCTGTTTTTT. It specifies CASSSRTSGGYTGELFF.

In this sample, this clone turned up a few times. The chain combines TRBV29-1 with TRBJ2-7; perhaps TRBD2 as D (6 bases). Trimming shortened V by 3 bases and J by 4 bases, and 13 bases separated the two germline ends. CDR3 length equals 13 residues. In germline, CDR1 is SQVTM, CDR2 ANQGSEA. The CDR3 DNA sequence: TGCAGCGTTGAGATCTCGCGGGGATACGAGCAGTACTTC. This codes for CSVEISRGYEQYF.

The chain carries TRBV30 and TRBJ1-2, with D unclear. The V gene lost 8 bases and the J gene lost 5 bases, with 9 bases spanning the gap. The CDR3 extends over 10 amino acids. Germline CDR1 is GTSNPN and CDR2 is SVGIG (reference sequence). This CDR3 is CALGGYGYTF. DNA of the CDR3: TGTGCCCTCGGCGGATATGGCTACACCTTC.

The CDR3 DNA is TGTGCCACCTCACATTTCCAGGGGAACACCGGGGAGCTGTTTTTT. Amino acid sequence: CATSHFQGNTGELFF. The rearrangement joins TRBV28 to TRBJ2-2, with D possibly TRBD1 on 5 matching bases. Between the trimmed V and J ends, which lost 10 bases and 1 base, there was a span of 16 bases. The length of the CDR3 is 15 residues. CDR1 is MDHEN, CDR2 SYDVKM, per germline.

In its sample, this clone was seen once. The chain is built from TRBV4-2 and TRBJ2-2; TRBD1 matches 7 bases. Germline-derived CDR1 and CDR2 are LGHNA and YNFKEQ. There are 17 residues in the CDR3. Unmatched junction bases numbered 10, after V lost 4 bases and J lost 2 bases. The CDR3 region is CASSRDRDGINTGELFF. Here the CDR3 DNA reads TGTGCCAGCAGCCGAGACAGGGATGGGATAAACACCGGGGAGCTGTTTTTT.

The gene calls are TRBV30 and TRBJ1-6; D unclear. Germline CDR1 is GTSNPN and CDR2 is SVGIG (reference sequence). The CDR3 has 11 residues. Trimming pared 2 bases from V and 13 bases from J, leaving 9 bases between. CDR3: CAWSPDFPLHF. The CDR3 DNA sequence: TGTGCCTGGAGTCCCGACTTTCCCCTCCACTTT.

The V call is TRBV6-5, the J call TRBJ2-7, with 13 bases lining up with TRBD2. CDR1 and CDR2 from the germline V gene are MNHEY and SVGAGI. Unmatched junction bases numbered 6, after V lost 6 bases and J lost 4 bases. This CDR3 has 15 residues. This CDR3 reads CASRNPGLAGYEQYF. CDR3 DNA sequence: TGTGCCAGCAGAAACCCGGGACTAGCGGGATACGAGCAGTACTTC.

The gene calls are TRBV30 and TRBJ2-7; 13 bases fit TRBD2. Trimming at V came to 4 bases and at J to 9 bases, leaving 9 bases not matched to a gene. This CDR3 has 14 residues. The V gene's germline CDR1 is GTSNPN and CDR2 SVGIG (reference sequence). The CDR3 DNA reads as TGTGCCTGGAATACCGGACTAGCGGGGGACGGGCAGTACTTC. It codes for CAWNTGLAGDGQYF.

The chain uses TRBV15 and TRBJ1-1; D is ambiguous. Germline-derived CDR1 and CDR2 are LNHNV and YYDKDF (reference sequence). V was trimmed by 3 bases and J by 1 base, leaving 12 bases between them. The CDR3 contains 15 residues. CDR3 DNA: TGTGCCACCAGCAGGGGAGATTCGGGGAACACTGAAGCTTTCTTT. This translates into CATSRGDSGNTEAFF.

The chain combines TRBV6-5 with TRBJ1-1; no clear D gene. V lost 0 bases to trimming and J lost 0 bases, with 5 bases between them. Germline assignment: CDR1 MNHEY and CDR2 SVGAGI. The CDR3 is 14 residues long. The CDR3 sequence is CASSYSTVNTEAFF. Here the CDR3 DNA reads TGTGCCAGCAGTTACTCTACAGTGAACACTGAAGCTTTCTTT.

The genes are TRBV4-1 and TRBJ1-2; TRBD1 aligns across 7 bases. This CDR3 has 15 residues. V lost 3 bases to trimming and J lost 4 bases; unmatched junction nucleotides: 8. Per the germline V gene, CDR1 is MGHRA and CDR2 is YSYEKL. CDR3 amino acids: CASSQETTGLYGYTF. The CDR3 DNA follows: TGCGCCAGCAGCCAGGAAACGACAGGGCTCTATGGCTACACCTTC.

This chain uses TRBV5-4 with TRBJ2-7, with 9 bases fitting TRBD2. J lost 6 bases, V lost 0 bases, and 10 bases had no gene match. Germline V gives CDR1 SGHNT, CDR2 YYREEE (reference sequence). The CDR3 is 16 amino acids. CDR3 residues: CASSLAMHGLASEQYF. The DNA of the CDR3 is TGTGCCAGCAGCTTGGCCATGCACGGACTAGCGAGCGAGCAGTACTTC.

V gene TRBV5-1 combines with J gene TRBJ1-1, with a tentative D call TRBD1 (5 bases). The germline V gene encodes CDR1 SGHRS and CDR2 YFSETQ. V was trimmed by 4 bases and J by 5 bases, leaving 9 bases between them. This CDR3 is 12 amino acids long. The DNA for the CDR3 is TGCGCCAGCAGCGTAGGGGATACTGAAGCTTTCTTT. This gives the protein CASSVGDTEAFF.

The rearrangement joins TRBV30 to TRBJ1-2, with D maybe TRBD1 (6 bases). The CDR3 totals 12 residues. Germline V gene lookup returns CDR1 GTSNPN and CDR2 SVGIG (reference sequence). V lost 4 bases and J 4 bases, leaving 10 bases between the germline ends. CDR3 DNA sequence: TGTGCCTGGACGGCAGGGGCCTATGGCTACACCTTC. It is translated as CAWTAGAYGYTF.

The chain has TRBV29-1 and TRBJ1-1; D is possibly TRBD1 (6 bases). The CDR3 consists of 14 residues. Germline V gene data show CDR1 as SQVTM and CDR2 as ANQGSEA. Trimming removed 4 bases at V and 4 bases at J, with 16 bases between. The CDR3 reads CSVAVQGRFTEAFF. The CDR3 bases are TGCAGCGTTGCCGTACAGGGACGATTCACTGAAGCTTTCTTT. Supplemented by reference TRBV29-1 and TRBJ1-1, the full variable domain reads SAVISQKPSRDICQRGTSLTIQCQVDSQVTMMFWYRQQPGQSLTLIATANQGSEATYESGFVIDKFPISRPNLTFSTLTVSNMSPEDSSIYLCSVAVQGRFTEAFFGQGTRLTVV.

The chain employs TRBV18 and TRBJ1-5; no definite D call. The CDR3 sequence is 16 residues long. V lost 3 bases and J 3 bases, leaving 15 bases between the germline ends. CDR1 is KGHSH and CDR2 is LQKENI in the germline V gene. The CDR3 spells CASSPESMVNNQPQHF. The CDR3, as DNA: TGTGCCAGCTCACCTGAGAGCATGGTTAACAATCAGCCCCAGCATTTT.

A single count supports this clone. This sequence joins TRBV30 and TRBJ2-5, with 7 nucleotides matching TRBD2. The CDR3 sequence is 13 residues long. Germline V gives CDR1 GTSNPN, CDR2 SVGIG (reference sequence). The J segment lost 4 bases and the V segment lost 1 base, leaving 3 bases of the junction unmatched. In DNA, the CDR3 is TGTGCCTGGAGTGGGACTAGTCCAGAGACCCAGTACTTC. Amino acids: CAWSGTSPETQYF.

This clone was seen a handful of times. The chain uses TRBV5-1 and TRBJ1-5; D perhaps matches TRBD1 (5 bases). Germline lookup yields CDR1 SGHRS and CDR2 YFSETQ. CDR3 length: 14 amino acids. The germline V and J ends were trimmed by 3 bases and 11 bases, with 18 bases remaining between them. CDR3 in amino acids: CASSSGQGEEAQHF. CDR3 DNA: TGCGCCAGCAGCTCCGGCCAGGGTGAAGAAGCCCAGCATTTT.

This chain uses TRBV7-8 with TRBJ2-1, with a weak D call TRBD1 (6 bases). V was clipped by 5 bases and J by 4 bases, with 15 bases between them. Germline lookup yields CDR1 SGHVS and CDR2 FQNEAQ. The CDR3 loop spans 15 amino acids. The chain's CDR3 is CASSPLGTLYNEQFF. In DNA form, the CDR3 reads TGTGCCAGCAGCCCCCTAGGGACATTATACAATGAGCAGTTCTTC.

The DNA for the CDR3 is TGTGCCAGCAGTGATAGCCGACAGGCCCCCAGGGAGACCCAGTACTTC. As protein: CASSDSRQAPRETQYF. This sequence joins TRBV25-1 and TRBJ2-5, with D possibly matching TRBD1 (6 bases). Germline V gene data show CDR1 as MGHDK and CDR2 as SYGVNS. With 3 bases removed from V and 5 bases from J, the gap between germline ends came to 19 bases. The CDR3 contains 16 residues.

The chain employs TRBV7-7 and TRBJ2-1; 11 bases map to TRBD1. The germline V gene has CDR1 SSHAT and CDR2 FNYEAQ (reference sequence). V was pared by 5 bases and J by 10 bases, with 7 bases of the junction left unmatched. This CDR3 is 14 amino acids long. The CDR3: CASSLDRGQWEQFF. Written as DNA, the CDR3 is TGTGCCAGCAGCCTGGACAGGGGGCAATGGGAGCAGTTCTTC.

The rearrangement uses TRBV6-1 and TRBJ1-2; a possible D gene is TRBD1 (6 bases). Deletions cut 10 bases from V and 3 bases from J, with 18 bases between. The CDR3 sequence is 14 residues long. Germline values: CDR1 MNHNS, CDR2 SASEGT. The CDR3 here is CATTWHRVYYGYTF. As DNA, the CDR3 is TGTGCCACCACTTGGCACAGGGTTTACTATGGCTACACCTTC.

The genes are TRBV11-1 and TRBJ1-1; no firm D call. The V end was cut by 5 bases, the J end by 5 bases, with 9 bases between. Germline V lookup: CDR1 SGHAT, CDR2 FQDESV (reference sequence). The CDR3 totals 12 residues. This CDR3 is CASSEVGTEAFF. The CDR3 bases are TGTGCCAGCAGCGAGGTGGGTACTGAAGCTTTCTTT.